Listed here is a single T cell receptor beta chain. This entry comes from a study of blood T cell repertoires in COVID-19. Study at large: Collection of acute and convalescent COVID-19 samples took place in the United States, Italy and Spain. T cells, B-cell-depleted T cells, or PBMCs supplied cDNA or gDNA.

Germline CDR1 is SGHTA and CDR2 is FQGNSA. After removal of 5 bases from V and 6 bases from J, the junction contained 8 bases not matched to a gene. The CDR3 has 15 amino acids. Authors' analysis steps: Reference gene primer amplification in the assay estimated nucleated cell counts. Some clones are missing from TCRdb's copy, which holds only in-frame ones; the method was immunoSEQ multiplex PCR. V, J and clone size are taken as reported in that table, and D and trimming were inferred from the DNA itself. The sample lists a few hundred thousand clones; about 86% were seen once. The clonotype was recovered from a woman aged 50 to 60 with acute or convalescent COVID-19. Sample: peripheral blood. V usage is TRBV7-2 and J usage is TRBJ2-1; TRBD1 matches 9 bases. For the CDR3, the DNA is TGTGCCAGCAGCCTCCCGGGACAGGGAATCAATGAGCAGTTCTTC. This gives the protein CASSLPGQGINEQFF.